The clone carrying this T cell receptor (beta chain) appeared a few times. What it binds is not known. The authors prepared the TCRbeta library with unique molecular identifiers. TCRdb processed the PCR reads anew with MiXCR; each CDR3 protein has one entry. Seen here are hundreds of thousands of distinct CDR3 sequences, 13% observed once, and the top ten hold approximately 2%. Germline-derived CDR1 and CDR2 are MNHEY and SVGEGT. The CDR3 consists of 18 residues. Germline trimming cut 6 bases from V and 2 bases from J; bases unmatched to any gene: 8. The record originates from a study of T-cell reconstitution after alpha-beta-depleted transplantation in children. General study results and limits: After transplant, high TCRbeta diversity at day 60 in some patients arose from surviving recipient T cells and thymic progenitors. There were reportedly several hundred expanded graft clones from which alpha-beta T cells came about two months after transplant.

This TCR came from a male patient aged 10-17 years who had a stem cell transplant for acute myeloid leukemia, so the T cells may come from the graft donor. The specimen comprised PBMCs, mostly from graft donor cells, sampled 360 days after TCRalphabeta/CD19-depleted stem cell transplant. The genes are TRBV6-2 or TRBV6-3 and TRBJ2-1, with 15 bases lining up with TRBD2. The CDR3 loop reads CASRRTSGRVSPYNEQFF. In DNA form, the CDR3 reads TGTGCCAGCAGGAGGACTAGCGGGAGGGTCTCACCCTACAATGAGCAGTTCTTC.